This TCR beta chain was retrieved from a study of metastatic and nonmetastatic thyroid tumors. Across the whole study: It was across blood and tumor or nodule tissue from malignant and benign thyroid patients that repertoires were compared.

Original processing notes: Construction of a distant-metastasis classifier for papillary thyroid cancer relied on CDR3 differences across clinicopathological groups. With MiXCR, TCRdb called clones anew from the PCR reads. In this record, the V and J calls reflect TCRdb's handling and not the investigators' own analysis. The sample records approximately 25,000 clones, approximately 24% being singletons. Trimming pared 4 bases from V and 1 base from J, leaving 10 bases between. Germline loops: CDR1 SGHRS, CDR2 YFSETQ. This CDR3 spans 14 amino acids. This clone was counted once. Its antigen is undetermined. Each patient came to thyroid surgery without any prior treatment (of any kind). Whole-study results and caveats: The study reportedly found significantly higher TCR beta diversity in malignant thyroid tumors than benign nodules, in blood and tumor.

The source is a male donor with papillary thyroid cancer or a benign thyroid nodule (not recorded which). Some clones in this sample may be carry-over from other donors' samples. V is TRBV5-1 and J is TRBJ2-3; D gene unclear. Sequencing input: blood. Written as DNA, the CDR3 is TGCGCCAGCAGCCCGGTCGCGGGCACAGATACGCAGTATTTT. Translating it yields CASSPVAGTDTQYF.